The 21 T cell receptor beta chains below were found in one sample sequenced in a study of cytomegalovirus exposure and HLA in healthy donors. In the PCR, 60 Vbeta and 13 Jbeta primers were used. Profiling relied on immunoSEQ multiplex PCR, and the TCRdb table lists in-frame clones only, not all of them. The sample has about 200,000 clones; 70% are singletons. What was sequenced was PBMCs. These receptors were collected from a man aged 40-50 years in good health and CMV-seropositive.

This clone showed up just once. The CDR3 DNA follows: TGTGCCAGCAGTCGCGGGGACAGGTACCCCTATGGCTACACCTTC. Protein product: CASSRGDRYPYGYTF. The chain carries TRBV27 and TRBJ1-2; 8 positions agree with TRBD1. CDR3 length: 15 amino acids. Germline-derived CDR1 and CDR2 are MNHEY and SMNVEV (reference sequence). V dropped 5 bases and J dropped 4; count of bases not matched to a gene: 9.

The chain carries TRBV4-3 and TRBJ2-5, with TRBD2 matching over 7 bases. The germline V gene has CDR1 LGHNA and CDR2 YSLEER. Trimming took 0 bases from V and 0 from J; bases not matched to a gene: 1. The CDR3 is made up of 15 amino acids. The DNA of the CDR3 is TGCGCCAGCAGCCAAGATGGGACTAACCAAGAGACCCAGTACTTC. Its protein product is CASSQDGTNQETQYF.

The chain combines TRBV4-1 with TRBJ2-6; D is undetermined. The V gene's germline CDR1 is MGHRA and CDR2 YSYEKL. CDR3 length equals 17 residues. Trimming took 0 bases from V and 0 from J, leaving 9 bases between them. This chain's CDR3 is CASSQDPSGSGANVLTF. DNA for the CDR3: TGCGCCAGCAGCCAAGATCCGTCCGGCTCTGGGGCCAACGTCCTGACTTTC.

V is TRBV9 and J is TRBJ1-1, with D uncertain. Germline V lookup: CDR1 SGDLS, CDR2 YYNGEE. The V gene lost 1 base and the J gene lost 2 bases, with 6 bases spanning the gap. The CDR3 is made up of 13 amino acids. The CDR3 protein is CASSVHSNTEAFF. The CDR3 region has the DNA TGTGCCAGCAGCGTACACAGCAACACTGAAGCTTTCTTT.

The CDR3 DNA follows: TGTGCCAGCAGTTCTCATGGGGCTTACGAGCAGTACTTC. Its protein is CASSSHGAYEQYF. J is TRBJ2-7 and V is TRBV28; D is perhaps TRBD1 (5 bases). Germline lookup yields CDR1 MDHEN and CDR2 SYDVKM. The V end lost 4 bases, the J end lost 4 bases, and 11 bases lay between the germline ends. The CDR3 totals 13 residues.

The chain recombines TRBV9 with TRBJ2-7; D gene ambiguous. CDR1 is SGDLS, CDR2 YYNGEE, per germline. Trimming left V 0 bases short and J 3 bases short, with 7 bases between. The CDR3 covers 13 residues. DNA for the CDR3: TGTGCCAGCAGCGTAGGGCCACACTACGAGCAGTACTTC. Protein sequence: CASSVGPHYEQYF.

This clone was counted between two and nine times. CDR3: CASSQDRVGQGYTEAFF. The CDR3 DNA reads as TGCGCCAGCAGCCAAGATCGAGTTGGGCAGGGATACACTGAAGCTTTCTTT. The chain uses TRBV4-1 and TRBJ1-1, with D perhaps matching TRBD1 (5 bases). Germline values: CDR1 MGHRA, CDR2 YSYEKL. V shed 0 bases and J shed 3 bases, with 17 bases lying between them. The CDR3 spans 17 residues.

The chain couples TRBV5-4 to TRBJ1-6; tentative D call: TRBD1 (5 bases). The CDR3 has 14 amino acids. Germline assignment: CDR1 SGHNT and CDR2 YYREEE (reference sequence). Trimming took 1 base from V and 5 from J, leaving 7 bases between them. CDR3 DNA: TGTGCCAGCAGCTTGAACAGGAATAATTCACCCCTCCACTTT. Amino acid sequence: CASSLNRNNSPLHF.

In its sample, this clone was seen once. This chain joins TRBV6-1 and TRBJ1-4, with a possible D match to TRBD1 (6 bases). V gave up 2 bases and J gave up 0 bases, with 10 bases separating them. Germline CDR1 reads MNHNS; CDR2 reads SASEGT. The CDR3 is made up of 16 amino acids. The CDR3 nucleotides are TGTGCCAGCAGTGAAATGTCAGGGGCAACTAATGAAAAACTGTTTTTT. Protein product: CASSEMSGATNEKLFF.

The V call is TRBV5-1, the J call TRBJ1-1, with TRBD1 matching over 10 bases. V lost 1 base and J lost 11; bases outside the gene matches: 8. There are 14 residues in the CDR3. CDR1 SGHRS and CDR2 YFSETQ come from the germline V gene. This CDR3 reads CASSLTTGGAEAFF. For the CDR3, the DNA is TGCGCCAGCAGCTTGACGACAGGGGGCGCGGAGGCTTTCTTT.

The chain carries TRBV19 and TRBJ2-6, with TRBD1 matching 9 bases. With 5 bases clipped from V and 3 bases from J, the junction kept 17 bases outside the gene matches. This CDR3 is 20 amino acids long. Germline-derived CDR1 and CDR2 are LNHDA and SQIVND (reference sequence). The CDR3 loop reads CASSSLSPGQGLLGANVLTF. The CDR3 region has the DNA TGTGCCAGTAGTTCTTTGTCGCCGGGACAGGGACTTCTTGGGGCCAACGTCCTGACTTTC.

This clone was seen a single time. The chain is built from TRBV12-5 and TRBJ2-1; the D is unclear. The V gene lost 0 bases and the J gene lost 0 bases, with 9 bases spanning the gap. The CDR3 has 16 amino acids. The germline CDR1 and CDR2 sequences are LGHNT and FRNRAP. The CDR3 here is CASGLVTTSSYNEQFF. The DNA of the CDR3 is TGTGCTAGTGGTTTGGTAACCACAAGCTCCTACAATGAGCAGTTCTTC.

This chain uses TRBV10-2 with TRBJ2-3; TRBD1 might be the D (6 bases). The V gene's germline CDR1 is WSHSY and CDR2 SAAADI. Between the trimmed V and J ends, which lost 6 bases and 4 bases, there was a span of 20 bases. There are 16 residues in the CDR3. The CDR3 DNA follows: TGCGCCAGCAGCCCCAACAGGGCGAGTAATCCAGATACGCAGTATTTT. This sequence encodes CASSPNRASNPDTQYF.

The chain joins TRBV12-1 to TRBJ2-6; TRBD1, as called in the table, went unchecked against the DNA. TRBV12-1 is listed as a pseudogene. The length of the CDR3 is 18 residues. The CDR3 region is CASSFGRDFLSGANVLTF. The CDR3 coding sequence is TGTGCCAGCAGCTTTGGCAGGGATTTCCTCTCTGGGGCCAACGTCCTGACTTTC.

A note on this clone: The sample contains more than one DNA sequence encoding this CDR3. The chain joins TRBV11-2 to TRBJ2-1, with D tentatively TRBD1 (6 bases). The CDR3 contains 16 residues. Germline-derived CDR1 and CDR2 are SGHAT and FQNNGV. Trimming stripped 1 base from V and 0 bases from J, with 10 bases between. In DNA, the CDR3 is TGTGCCAGCAGCTTAGGTGACAGGAGCTCCTACAATGAGCAGTTCTTC. This translates into CASSLGDRSSYNEQFF. Supplemented by reference TRBV11-2 and TRBJ2-1, the full variable domain reads EAGVAQSPRYKIIEKRQSVAFWCNPISGHATLYWYQQILGQGPKLLIQFQNNGVVDDSQLPKDRFSAERLKGVDSTLKIQPAKLEDSAVYLCASSLGDRSSYNEQFFGPGTRLTVL.

The table lists this clone with a count of one. This chain links TRBV6-5 with TRBJ1-1, with 9 positions matching TRBD1. The CDR3 contains 15 residues. The V gene end was trimmed by 5 bases and the J gene end by 1 base; junction bases not matched to a gene: 5. Germline CDR1 MNHEY, CDR2 SVGAGI. DNA for the CDR3: TGTGCCAGCAGTCTTCGGGGACAGGGGAACACTGAAGCTTTCTTT. As protein: CASSLRGQGNTEAFF.

This chain connects TRBV28 to TRBJ2-3, with 9 bases matching TRBD1. Trimming at V came to 3 bases and at J to 4 bases, leaving 5 bases not matched to a gene. The CDR3 totals 15 residues. In germline, CDR1 is MDHEN, CDR2 SYDVKM. In DNA form, the CDR3 reads TGTGCCAGCAGTTTTCGGGACAGGGTTTCAGATACGCAGTATTTT. Its protein is CASSFRDRVSDTQYF.

V is TRBV5-5 and J is TRBJ1-2; perhaps TRBD1 as D (6 bases). Trimming removed 0 bases at V and 7 bases at J, with 16 bases between. The CDR3 contains 15 residues. From germline, CDR1 is SGHKS and CDR2 YYEKEE (reference sequence). The CDR3 nucleotides are TGTGCCAGCAGCTTGGATGCAGGGGTAGGTCCTGGCTACACCTTC. It yields the protein CASSLDAGVGPGYTF. The variable domain in full, with the rest retrieved from reference TRBV5-5 and TRBJ1-2, is DAGVTQSPTHLIKTRGQQVTLRCSPISGHKSVSWYQQVLGQGPQFIFQYYEKEERGRGNFPDRFSARQFPNYSSELNVNALLLGDSALYLCASSLDAGVGPGYTFGSGTRLTVV.

The chain is built from TRBV15 and TRBJ2-1, with a weak D call TRBD1 (6 bases). The V gene lost 0 bases and the J gene lost 2 bases, with 17 bases spanning the gap. The CDR3 extends over 18 amino acids. Germline V gives CDR1 LNHNV, CDR2 YYDKDF (reference sequence). CDR3 sequence reads: CATSRDYIERGTYNEQFF. CDR3 coding DNA: TGTGCCACCAGCAGAGATTACATAGAGAGGGGGACCTACAATGAGCAGTTCTTC.

This clone was seen only a few times. V and J are TRBV11-2 and TRBJ2-5, with no clear D. V lost 6 bases to trimming and J lost 2 bases, with 10 bases between them. Germline V CDR1 and CDR2: SGHAT, FQNNGV. The CDR3 runs to 13 residues. The CDR3 protein is CASRKPGQETQYF. CDR3 nucleotides: TGTGCCAGCAGGAAGCCCGGGCAAGAGACCCAGTACTTC.

The V gene is TRBV19, the J gene TRBJ1-5; D is ambiguous. This CDR3 contains 14 residues. The V end was cut by 5 bases, the J end by 2 bases, with 10 bases between. Germline values: CDR1 LNHDA, CDR2 SQIVND (reference sequence). The CDR3 region is CASSWRLGNQPQHF. The CDR3, as DNA: TGTGCCAGTAGTTGGCGGCTGGGCAATCAGCCCCAGCATTTT.